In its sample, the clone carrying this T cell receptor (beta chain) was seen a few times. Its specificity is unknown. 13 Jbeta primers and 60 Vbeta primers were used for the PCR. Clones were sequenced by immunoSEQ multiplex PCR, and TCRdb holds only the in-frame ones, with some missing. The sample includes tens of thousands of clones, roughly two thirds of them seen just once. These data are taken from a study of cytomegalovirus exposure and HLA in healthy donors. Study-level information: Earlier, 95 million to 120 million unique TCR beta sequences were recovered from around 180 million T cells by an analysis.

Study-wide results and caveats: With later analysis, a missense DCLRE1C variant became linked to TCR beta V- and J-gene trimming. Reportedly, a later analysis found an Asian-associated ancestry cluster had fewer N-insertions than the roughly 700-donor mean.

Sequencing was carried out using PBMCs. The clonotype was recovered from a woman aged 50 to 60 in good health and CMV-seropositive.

The chain's CDR3 is CASSQDATAEGYTF. The DNA of the CDR3 is TGTGCCAGCAGCCAAGATGCCACCGCCGAGGGCTACACCTTC. The rearrangement joins TRBV14 to TRBJ1-2; D unresolved. Trimming cost V 0 bases and J 8 bases, with 13 bases left between them. The CDR3 totals 14 residues. From germline, CDR1 is SGHDN and CDR2 FVKESK.